The 29 T cell receptor beta chains presented below share a single source sample, sequenced in a study of cytomegalovirus exposure and HLA in healthy donors. Researchers ran the PCR with 60 Vbeta and 13 Jbeta primers. Produced via immunoSEQ multiplex PCR; TCRdb's table is partial and in-frame only. There are about 100,000 clones in the sample; around three quarters occur only once, and 4.1% lies in the top ten. Specimen: PBMCs. These receptors all stem from a man in his forties in good health and CMV-seronegative.

The count of this clone is one. V usage is TRBV15 and J usage is TRBJ2-5; 9 positions match TRBD1. CDR3 length: 15 residues. With 3 bases clipped from V and 8 bases from J, the junction kept 10 bases outside the gene matches. The germline V gene has CDR1 LNHNV and CDR2 YYDKDF (reference sequence). In nucleotides, the CDR3 is TGTGCCACCAGCAGGGACAGGGGCGAAACGCAAACCCAGTACTTC. Translating it yields CATSRDRGETQTQYF.

V usage is TRBV28 and J usage is TRBJ2-3, with TRBD2 matching 8 bases. CDR1 is MDHEN and CDR2 is SYDVKM in the germline V gene. The V segment lost 6 bases and the J segment 2 bases; nucleotides outside the gene matches: 13. This CDR3 contains 17 residues. CDR3 in amino acids: CASSTGGGGSLTDTQYF. The DNA for the CDR3 is TGTGCCAGCAGCACCGGTGGCGGGGGGTCCCTCACAGATACGCAGTATTTT.

This clone appeared a few times. The rearrangement joins TRBV5-5 to TRBJ2-1; unclear D gene. The V gene lost 0 bases and the J gene lost 0 bases, with 13 bases spanning the gap. Looked up from germline, CDR1 is SGHKS and CDR2 is YYEKEE (reference sequence). The CDR3 consists of 17 residues. The DNA for the CDR3 is TGTGCCAGCAGCTTGGGATCACCCCTCAGCTCCTACAATGAGCAGTTCTTC. Protein sequence: CASSLGSPLSSYNEQFF.

CDR3 amino acids: CASTDRGEEQYV. DNA for the CDR3: TGTGCCAGCACCGACAGGGGGGAGGAGCAGTACGTC. The chain employs TRBV6-1 and TRBJ2-7, with 9 bases fitting TRBD1. The CDR3 has 12 amino acids. Trimming at V came to 7 bases and at J to 7 bases, leaving 5 bases not matched to a gene. Germline V gene sequence: CDR1 MNHNS, CDR2 SASEGT.

The gene calls are TRBV18 and TRBJ1-3; D unclear. The CDR3 has 15 residues. V lost 3 bases to trimming and J lost 2 bases, with 11 bases between them. Germline V gene lookup returns CDR1 KGHSH and CDR2 LQKENI. The CDR3 nucleotides read TGTGCCAGCTCACCGGATAGCTCACCTGGAAACACCATATATTTT. Encoded protein: CASSPDSSPGNTIYF.

This chain links TRBV7-2 with TRBJ1-1, with 7 bases aligning to TRBD1. CDR3 size: 15 residues. The ends lost 5 bases at V and 3 bases at J; junction bases unmatched: 9. Germline V gene sequence: CDR1 SGHTA, CDR2 FQGNSA. The CDR3: CASSPGGTADTEAFF. In nucleotides, the CDR3 is TGTGCCAGCAGCCCAGGGGGGACAGCTGACACTGAAGCTTTCTTT. Full variable domain (remainder filled in from reference TRBV7-2 and TRBJ1-1): GAGVSQSPSNKVTEKGKDVELRCDPISGHTALYWYRQSLGQGLEFLIYFQGNSAPDKSGLPSDRFSAERTGGSVSTLTIQRTQQEDSAVYLCASSPGGTADTEAFFGQGTRLTVV.

The chain joins TRBV9 to TRBJ2-3, with D possibly TRBD2 on 7 matching bases. Germline CDR1 is SGDLS and CDR2 is YYNGEE. V gave up 0 bases and J gave up 6 bases, with 17 bases separating them. This CDR3 is 16 amino acids long. CDR3 protein: CASSVGGGGPGDTQYF. Written as DNA, the CDR3 is TGTGCCAGCAGCGTAGGAGGCGGGGGCCCCGGGGATACGCAGTATTTT.

The genes are TRBV6-5 and TRBJ1-2; D gene uncertain. Between the trimmed V and J ends, which lost 6 bases and 2 bases, there was a span of 10 bases. CDR1 is MNHEY, CDR2 SVGAGI, per germline. This CDR3 is built from 13 residues. The CDR3 sequence is CASRPGRNYGYTF. The CDR3 region has the DNA TGTGCCAGCAGACCTGGGAGGAACTATGGCTACACCTTC.

The rearrangement uses TRBV5-1 and TRBJ2-5; 13 bases match TRBD2. The V gene end was trimmed by 4 bases and the J gene end by 1 base; junction bases not matched to a gene: 10. The length of the CDR3 is 18 residues. The germline CDR1 and CDR2 sequences are SGHRS and YFSETQ. CDR3 sequence reads: CASSLRLAGGQSQETQYF. The CDR3 DNA reads TGCGCCAGCAGCCTACGACTAGCGGGGGGACAAAGCCAAGAGACCCAGTACTTC.

The chain links TRBV5-8 to TRBJ1-1; D remains ambiguous. Trimming pared 2 bases from V and 7 bases from J, leaving 12 bases between. The germline V gene has CDR1 SGHTS and CDR2 YDEGEE. This CDR3 is 13 amino acids long. This chain's CDR3 is CASSFDTKGEAFF. The CDR3 DNA sequence: TGTGCCAGCAGCTTCGACACGAAAGGTGAAGCTTTCTTT.

This clone has only a few counts. The chain carries TRBV28 and TRBJ1-1; no definite D call. Trimming stripped 2 bases from V and 3 bases from J, with 10 bases between. The CDR3 runs 14 residues. Per the germline V gene, CDR1 is MDHEN and CDR2 is SYDVKM. The CDR3 loop reads CASSLVGRHTEAFF. In nucleotides, the CDR3 is TGTGCCAGCAGTTTAGTGGGCAGACACACTGAAGCTTTCTTT.

V and J are TRBV5-8 and TRBJ2-7; D not certain. This CDR3 has 13 residues. Trimming removed 2 bases at V and 2 bases at J, with 8 bases between. CDR1 is SGHTS, CDR2 YDEGEE, per germline. CDR3 sequence: CASSFEPAYEQYF. As DNA, the CDR3 is TGTGCCAGCAGCTTCGAGCCTGCCTACGAGCAGTACTTC.

The V call is TRBV7-9, the J call TRBJ2-7; D might be TRBD2 (7 bases). The CDR3 runs to 16 residues. Germline V gives CDR1 SEHNR, CDR2 FQNEAQ (reference sequence). Here the CDR3 DNA reads TGTTCCAGCAGCTTAGCTCTGGGGGGGCAATCCTACGAGCAGTACGTC. Protein sequence: CSSSLALGGQSYEQYV.

The J gene is TRBJ1-2, the V gene TRBV9; 7 nucleotides agree with TRBD1. There are 14 residues in the CDR3. V lost 4 bases to trimming and J lost 4 bases; unmatched junction nucleotides: 7. CDR1 SGDLS and CDR2 YYNGEE come from the germline V gene. DNA for the CDR3: TGTGCCAGCAGCCCGACAGGGACCGGCTATGGCTACACCTTC. As protein: CASSPTGTGYGYTF.

V usage is TRBV7-2 and J usage is TRBJ1-2; unclear D gene. Trimming took off 1 base at V and 0 bases at J, with 12 bases between the two ends. The CDR3 is 16 residues long. From germline, CDR1 is SGHTA and CDR2 FQGNSA. The CDR3 is CASSLGGPRANYGYTF. The CDR3, as DNA: TGTGCCAGCAGCTTAGGAGGGCCTCGGGCTAACTATGGCTACACCTTC.

In this sample, this clone turned up a few times. The rearrangement joins TRBV10-3 to TRBJ2-7, with 8 bases matching TRBD1. Germline V gene lookup returns CDR1 ENHRY and CDR2 SYGVKD. The V gene end was trimmed by 6 bases and the J gene end by 2 bases; junction bases not matched to a gene: 3. The CDR3 length is 13 residues. CDR3 bases: TGTGCCATCAGCGGACAGGGCGCCTACGAGCAGTACGTC. Protein sequence: CAISGQGAYEQYV.

The chain employs TRBV6-4 and TRBJ2-5; 9 bases agree with TRBD2. The CDR3 contains 16 residues. V lost 5 bases to trimming and J lost 5 bases; unmatched junction nucleotides: 12. Germline V lookup: CDR1 MRHNA, CDR2 SNTAGT. This chain's CDR3 is CASSYRGGGASETQYF. The CDR3 bases are TGTGCCAGCAGTTACCGGGGCGGGGGGGCCTCGGAGACCCAGTACTTC.

The genes are TRBV9 and TRBJ1-3; 8 bases fit TRBD1. The trim removed 3 bases at V and 3 bases at J, leaving 14 bases unmatched. The germline CDR1 and CDR2 sequences are SGDLS and YYNGEE. This CDR3 has 18 residues. The CDR3, as DNA: TGTGCCAGCAGCGCAAAAGCCACGGGACAGGTCTTTGGAAACACCATATATTTT. This codes for CASSAKATGQVFGNTIYF.

V gene TRBV4-2 combines with J gene TRBJ2-2, with a tentative D call TRBD2 (6 bases). V was clipped by 4 bases and J by 0 bases, with 12 bases between them. The CDR3 extends over 16 amino acids. CDR1 is LGHNA and CDR2 is YNFKEQ in the germline V gene. The CDR3 loop is CASSREGGANTGELFF. The CDR3 DNA reads as TGTGCCAGCAGCCGCGAAGGAGGGGCGAACACCGGGGAGCTGTTTTTT.

This clone appeared a single time. The chain recombines TRBV6-5 with TRBJ1-2, with 7 bases matching TRBD1. V dropped 5 bases and J dropped 6; count of bases not matched to a gene: 9. CDR3 length: 14 amino acids. Germline loops: CDR1 MNHEY, CDR2 SVGAGI. The DNA for the CDR3 is TGTGCCAGCAGTGGATGGGACAGCTCTGATGGCTACACCTTC. Protein product: CASSGWDSSDGYTF.

This clone was seen a few times. The chain is built from TRBV5-1 and TRBJ1-2, with D unresolved. Per germline, CDR1 SGHRS and CDR2 YFSETQ. Deletions cut 0 bases from V and 4 bases from J, with 10 bases between. The CDR3 is 14 amino acids. The CDR3 region is CASSLGQSGYGYTF. In nucleotides, the CDR3 is TGCGCCAGCAGCTTGGGCCAATCCGGCTATGGCTACACCTTC.

Only a few counts were recorded for this clone. The rearrangement joins TRBV19 to TRBJ1-2; perhaps TRBD1 as D (5 bases). The CDR3 loop spans 13 amino acids. Trimming cost V 7 bases and J 6 bases, with 15 bases left between them. The germline V gene encodes CDR1 LNHDA and CDR2 SQIVND (reference sequence). CDR3 residues: CASTTTGMHGYTF. The DNA for the CDR3 is TGTGCCAGTACCACTACAGGAATGCATGGCTACACCTTC.

The chain has TRBV27 and TRBJ2-5; TRBD1 is a possible D gene (5 bases). Germline CDR1 is MNHEY and CDR2 is SMNVEV (reference sequence). The V end was cut by 5 bases, the J end by 5 bases, with 18 bases between. CDR3 length: 15 amino acids. CDR3 nucleotide sequence: TGTGCCAGCAGTCGACAGATACAGGCAGGGGAGACCCAGTACTTC. Translating gives CASSRQIQAGETQYF.

The rearrangement uses TRBV29-1 and TRBJ1-2; 7 nucleotides align to TRBD1. Germline values: CDR1 SQVTM, CDR2 ANQGSEA. The CDR3 spans 12 residues. The V segment lost 2 bases and the J segment 8 bases; nucleotides outside the gene matches: 5. The CDR3: CSVEYRGYGYTF. The CDR3 DNA reads as TGCAGCGTTGAATACAGGGGTTACGGCTACACCTTC.

This chain joins TRBV5-1 and TRBJ1-6; 8 nucleotides match TRBD1. CDR1 and CDR2 from the germline V gene are SGHRS and YFSETQ. There are 15 residues in the CDR3. V shed 4 bases, J shed 10 bases, and the junction held 10 bases outside the gene matches. CDR3: CASSPEAGQGSPLHF. Written as DNA, the CDR3 is TGCGCCAGCAGCCCCGAGGCCGGACAGGGATCACCCCTCCACTTT.

The rearrangement joins TRBV19 to TRBJ1-1; TRBD1 matches 8 bases. CDR1 LNHDA and CDR2 SQIVND come from the germline V gene (reference sequence). J lost 5 bases, V lost 5 bases, and 13 bases had no gene match. The CDR3 consists of 16 residues. In DNA, the CDR3 is TGTGCCAGTAGTCGGGCAGGGGGCTCGATTGGAACTGAAGCTTTCTTT. Translated, it gives CASSRAGGSIGTEAFF.

A note on this clone: Other DNA sequences of this sample code for an identical CDR3. The chain couples TRBV10-3 to TRBJ2-1; TRBD2 agrees at 7 bases. Germline CDR1 is ENHRY and CDR2 is SYGVKD. This CDR3 region has 14 residues. After removal of 5 bases from V and 0 bases from J, the junction contained 1 base not matched to a gene. The CDR3 DNA sequence: TGTGCCATCAGTCGCGGGGGCTCCTACAATGAGCAGTTCTTC. It specifies CAISRGGSYNEQFF.

CDR3 loop: CASSLVPGSSGNTIYF. The CDR3 DNA follows: TGTGCCAGCAGCTTGGTGCCAGGTTCCTCTGGAAACACCATATATTTT. V usage is TRBV5-6 and J usage is TRBJ1-3; D remains unclear. This CDR3 has 16 residues. Trimming took off 0 bases at V and 0 bases at J, with 10 bases between the two ends. CDR1 and CDR2 from the germline V gene are SGHDT and YYEEEE.

This chain connects TRBV29-1 to TRBJ1-2; the match to TRBD1 covers 8 bases. CDR3 length: 13 residues. Germline CDR1 reads SQVTM; CDR2 reads ANQGSEA. V gave up 7 bases and J gave up 7 bases; unmatched junction bases: 11. The CDR3 nucleotides are TGCAGCGCTGGACAGGGTTCCCCAGGTGGCTACACCTTC. Its translation: CSAGQGSPGGYTF.